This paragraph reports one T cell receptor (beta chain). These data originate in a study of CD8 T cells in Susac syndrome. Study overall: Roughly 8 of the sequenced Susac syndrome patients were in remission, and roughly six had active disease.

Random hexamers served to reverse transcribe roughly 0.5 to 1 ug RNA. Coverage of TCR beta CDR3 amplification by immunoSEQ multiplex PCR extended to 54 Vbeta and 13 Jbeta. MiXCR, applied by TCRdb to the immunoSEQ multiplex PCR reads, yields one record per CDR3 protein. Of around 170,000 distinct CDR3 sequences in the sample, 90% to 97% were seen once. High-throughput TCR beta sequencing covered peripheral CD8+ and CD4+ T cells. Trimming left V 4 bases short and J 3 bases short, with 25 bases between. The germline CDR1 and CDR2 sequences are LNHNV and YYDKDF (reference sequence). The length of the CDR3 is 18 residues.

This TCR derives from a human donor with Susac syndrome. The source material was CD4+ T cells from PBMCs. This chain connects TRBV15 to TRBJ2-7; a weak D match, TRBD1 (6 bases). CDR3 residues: CATSTLLTRGEKVYEQYF. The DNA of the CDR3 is TGTGCCACCAGCACCCTTCTAACCAGGGGCGAAAAGGTCTACGAGCAGTACTTC.